These 15 T cell receptor beta chains were all obtained from the same sample, sequenced in a study of cytomegalovirus exposure and HLA in healthy donors. The protocol was immunoSEQ multiplex PCR, while the TCRdb copy is restricted to in-frame clones and leaves out a portion. This sample has more than 110,000 clones; almost 90% occur once, and the top ten carry roughly 7.7%. The specimen was PBMCs. The receptors stem from a young woman in good health and CMV-seropositive.

This clone was picked up a small number of times. The CDR3 loop reads CASSETSNSPLHF. CDR3 coding DNA: TGTGCCAGCAGTGAAACTTCTAATTCACCCCTCCACTTT. The chain recombines TRBV2 with TRBJ1-6; D remains unclear. Germline V CDR1 and CDR2: SNHLY, FYNNEI. Trimming left V 2 bases short and J 6 bases short, with 5 bases between. The CDR3 runs to 13 residues.

V is TRBV4-1 and J is TRBJ2-1; 11 nucleotides match TRBD2. Germline assignment: CDR1 MGHRA and CDR2 YSYEKL. The CDR3 sequence is 17 residues long. The V segment lost 2 bases and the J segment 3 bases; nucleotides outside the gene matches: 6. DNA for the CDR3: TGCGCCAGCAGCCAATCACTAGCGGGGGCCCTCTACAATGAGCAGTTCTTC. This codes for CASSQSLAGALYNEQFF.

The V and J genes are TRBV28 and TRBJ1-6; D is unclear. V was pared by 6 bases and J by 7 bases, with 4 bases between. This CDR3 spans 11 amino acids. The germline V gene encodes CDR1 MDHEN and CDR2 SYDVKM. In DNA, the CDR3 is TGTGCCAGCAGAACAAATTCACCCCTCCACTTT. Residues: CASRTNSPLHF.

This rearrangement joins TRBV10-3 to TRBJ2-7; 7 bases are a match to TRBD2. The CDR3 loop spans 14 amino acids. Germline CDR1 and CDR2: ENHRY and SYGVKD. The V and J ends lost 4 bases and 2 bases, in that order; junction bases with no gene match: 5. This CDR3 is CAISGGGGPYEQYF. CDR3 in DNA: TGTGCCATCAGTGGGGGCGGGGGACCCTACGAGCAGTACTTC.

Here the CDR3 reads CASSHSGGPSYNEQFF. The CDR3 region has the DNA TGTGCCAGCAGCCATTCGGGCGGGCCCTCCTACAATGAGCAGTTCTTC. The rearrangement joins TRBV7-3 to TRBJ2-1; possible D gene TRBD2, 5 bases. Trimming stripped 5 bases from V and 0 bases from J, with 14 bases between. Per the germline V gene, CDR1 is SGHTA and CDR2 is FQGTGA. The CDR3 is 16 amino acids.

The CDR3 region is CASSQPAGRRANQPQHF. The CDR3 bases are TGCGCCAGCAGCCAACCCGCGGGACGGAGGGCGAATCAGCCCCAGCATTTT. The genes are TRBV4-1 and TRBJ1-5; D is perhaps TRBD1 (5 bases). The CDR3 is 17 residues long. Per germline, CDR1 MGHRA and CDR2 YSYEKL. Trimming left V 2 bases short and J 4 bases short, with 18 bases between.

The chain combines TRBV30 with TRBJ1-1; D not resolved. V was cut by 3 bases and J by 5 bases, with 13 bases left in between. Germline V CDR1 and CDR2: GTSNPN, SVGIG (reference sequence). The CDR3 extends over 13 amino acids. DNA for the CDR3: TGTGCCTGGAGCACTAATGGATGGACTGAAGCTTTCTTT. Its translation: CAWSTNGWTEAFF.

The count of this clone is one. V and J are TRBV7-9 and TRBJ2-7; tentatively, D is TRBD2 (5 bases). This CDR3 region has 11 residues. The germline V gene encodes CDR1 SEHNR and CDR2 FQNEAQ (reference sequence). V shed 6 bases and J shed 7 bases, with 10 bases lying between them. The CDR3 here is CASSRTGEQYF. The CDR3 DNA reads TGTGCCAGCAGTAGAACGGGGGAGCAGTACTTC.

The chain has TRBV6-5 and TRBJ2-7; 7 bases fit TRBD1. The V and J ends lost 5 bases and 3 bases, in that order; junction bases with no gene match: 10. The CDR3 has 15 amino acids. CDR1 is MNHEY and CDR2 is SVGAGI in the germline V gene. The chain's CDR3 is CASSIDGQALYEQYF. The CDR3 region has the DNA TGTGCCAGCAGTATCGATGGACAGGCCCTCTACGAGCAGTACTTC.

The V and J genes are TRBV5-4 and TRBJ1-2; 8 bases align to TRBD1. Losses at the gene ends were 4 bases for V and 4 bases for J; bases not matched to a gene: 6. Germline assignment: CDR1 SGHNT and CDR2 YYREEE (reference sequence). The length of the CDR3 is 14 residues. The CDR3 loop is CASSGLDRAYGYTF. The CDR3 DNA reads TGTGCCAGCAGCGGTCTGGACAGGGCCTATGGCTACACCTTC.

The chain couples TRBV29-1 to TRBJ1-2; 7 nucleotides line up with TRBD1. The CDR3 loop spans 13 amino acids. V shed 6 bases and J 4 bases; nucleotides not matched to a gene: 8. Germline V lookup: CDR1 SQVTM, CDR2 ANQGSEA. CDR3 loop: CSVDWQGGYGYTF. The CDR3 region has the DNA TGCAGCGTCGACTGGCAGGGGGGCTATGGCTACACCTTC.

The chain couples TRBV4-2 to TRBJ2-5; tentative D call: TRBD2 (5 bases). From germline, CDR1 is LGHNA and CDR2 YNFKEQ. Trimming cost V 4 bases and J 5 bases, with 20 bases left between them. This CDR3 comprises 16 residues. The CDR3 region is CASSRAWTGVRETQYF. In nucleotides, the CDR3 is TGTGCCAGCAGCCGGGCGTGGACTGGCGTAAGGGAGACCCAGTACTTC.

The chain carries TRBV6-4 and TRBJ2-3; TRBD2 agrees at 9 bases. Looked up from germline, CDR1 is MRHNA and CDR2 is SNTAGT. Trimming at V came to 2 bases and at J to 3 bases, leaving 6 bases not matched to a gene. The CDR3 totals 16 residues. The CDR3 sequence is CASSDVAGGETDTQYF. CDR3 sequence (DNA): TGTGCCAGCAGTGACGTTGCGGGGGGGGAGACAGATACGCAGTATTTT.

This clone appeared a few times. The chain combines TRBV28 with TRBJ1-5; D is undetermined. Germline V lookup: CDR1 MDHEN, CDR2 SYDVKM. V shed 5 bases and J shed 6 bases, with 20 bases lying between them. The CDR3 is 16 amino acids. CDR3 region: CASSPLFEGVSQPQHF. CDR3 DNA sequence: TGTGCCAGCAGTCCCCTCTTCGAGGGAGTAAGTCAGCCCCAGCATTTT.

The rearrangement links TRBV5-4 to TRBJ2-3; 8 positions agree with TRBD2. J gave up 6 bases and V 4 bases, and 10 bases lay outside the gene matches. Germline CDR1 SGHNT, CDR2 YYREEE (reference sequence). CDR3 length equals 15 residues. Here the CDR3 DNA reads TGTGCCAGCAGCCCGGGACTAGGAAATCCGGATACGCAGTATTTT. This gives the protein CASSPGLGNPDTQYF.